Listed here are 23 T cell receptor beta chains from one sample, sequenced in a study of beta chain features in type 1 diabetes. Their specific antigens are unknown. Findings and caveats of the study: For Type 1 diabetes patients, all four CD4+ subsets carried TCRB CDR3s that were moderately but significantly shorter.

TCRB transcripts that were expressed got sequenced, as all of the isolated RNA had been reverse transcribed. Assay used: immunoSEQ multiplex PCR; TCRdb lists only in-frame clones, some missing. The repertoire holds about 640,000 clones, around 11% seen once, with around 0.12% in the top ten. Sequenced sample: naive CD4+ T cells from blood. The receptors were gathered from a man aged 30-40 years with type 1 diabetes.

The rearrangement uses TRBV4-2 and TRBJ2-7; unclear D gene. Per the germline V gene, CDR1 is LGHNA and CDR2 is YNFKEQ. The CDR3 spans 15 residues. The ends were cut back, 1 base at V and 0 bases at J, with 10 bases in the middle. CDR3 sequence (DNA): TGTGCCAGCAGCCAAGGAGGCGGAAGCTCCTACGAGCAGTACTTC. It encodes CASSQGGGSSYEQYF.

This chain links TRBV28 with TRBJ2-1, with 7 bases fitting TRBD1. This CDR3 spans 14 amino acids. CDR1 and CDR2 (germline): MDHEN, SYDVKM. The trim removed 6 bases at V and 8 bases at J, leaving 10 bases unmatched. CDR3 in DNA: TGTGCCAGCAGACAGTACAGGGGTCGGTATGAGCAGTTCTTC. The encoded protein is CASRQYRGRYEQFF.

The rearrangement uses TRBV4-3 and TRBJ2-7; TRBD1 agrees at 7 bases. The CDR3 spans 14 residues. CDR1 LGHNA and CDR2 YSLEER come from the germline V gene. Unmatched junction bases numbered 6, after V lost 0 bases and J lost 7 bases. CDR3 nucleotide sequence: TGCGCCAGCAGCCAAGATCAGGGACAGAATGAGCAGTACTTC. This sequence encodes CASSQDQGQNEQYF.

In its sample, this clone was seen a few times. The chain uses TRBV28 and TRBJ2-1; TRBD1 or TRBD2 may be the D gene (5 bases each). The CDR3 runs to 15 residues. Germline V gene sequence: CDR1 MDHEN, CDR2 SYDVKM. Trimming cost V 6 bases and J 0 bases, with 12 bases left between them. The CDR3 DNA reads TGTGCCAGCAGGACGGGACCGAGCTCCTACAATGAGCAGTTCTTC. Translated: CASRTGPSSYNEQFF.

The chain joins TRBV10-3 to TRBJ2-3, with 13 bases that match TRBD2. The junction had 4 bases not matched to a gene; V was cut back by 6 bases and J by 1 base. Per germline, CDR1 ENHRY and CDR2 SYGVKD. The CDR3 runs to 16 residues. In nucleotides, the CDR3 is TGTGCCATCAGAACCGGACTAGCGGGAGGCACAGATACGCAGTATTTT. Translating it yields CAIRTGLAGGTDTQYF.

This clone was seen a handful of times. The chain is built from TRBV6-5 and TRBJ1-2; 8 nucleotides agree with TRBD1. Per germline, CDR1 MNHEY and CDR2 SVGAGI. There are 15 residues in the CDR3. V shed 2 bases and J 4 bases; nucleotides not matched to a gene: 6. CDR3 sequence reads: CASSYLDRGGYGYTF. CDR3 in DNA: TGTGCCAGCAGTTACCTAGACAGGGGAGGCTATGGCTACACCTTC.

The rearrangement joins TRBV27 to TRBJ1-1, with D perhaps matching TRBD1 (5 bases). Germline V gene sequence: CDR1 MNHEY, CDR2 SMNVEV (reference sequence). CDR3 size: 13 residues. V was cut by 7 bases and J by 5 bases, with 14 bases left in between. The CDR3 region has the DNA TGTGCCAGCATGTCCAGGGCGTGGACTGAAGCTTTCTTT. Protein sequence: CASMSRAWTEAFF.

The chain couples TRBV29-1 to TRBJ2-2; a possible D gene is TRBD2 (5 bases). Germline CDR1 and CDR2: SQVTM and ANQGSEA. Deletions cut 6 bases from V and 1 base from J, with 18 bases between. The CDR3 totals 16 residues. The chain's CDR3 is CSVLTIPGVNTGELFF. DNA for the CDR3: TGCAGCGTCCTAACGATCCCCGGGGTGAACACCGGGGAGCTGTTTTTT.

V gene TRBV7-8 combines with J gene TRBJ1-2, with D perhaps matching TRBD1 (5 bases). Germline V gives CDR1 SGHVS, CDR2 FQNEAQ. V gave up 5 bases and J gave up 1 base, with 8 bases separating them. The CDR3 sequence is 13 residues long. The CDR3 bases are TGTGCCAGCAGCCCAGACAGTAACTATGGCTACACCTTC. This gives the protein CASSPDSNYGYTF.

On this clone: Other DNA sequences in the sample encode the same CDR3. This chain joins TRBV5-4 and TRBJ2-2; TRBD1 matches 7 bases. Germline trimming cut 1 base from V and 4 bases from J; bases unmatched to any gene: 4. CDR3 length: 15 amino acids. Germline CDR1 SGHNT, CDR2 YYREEE (reference sequence). The CDR3 spells CASSLRQGSTGELFF. Here the CDR3 DNA reads TGTGCCAGCAGCTTGAGACAGGGAAGCACCGGGGAGCTGTTTTTT. Complete variable domain (other parts from reference TRBV5-4 and TRBJ2-2): ETGVTQSPTHLIKTRGQQVTLRCSSQSGHNTVSWYQQALGQGPQFIFQYYREEENGRGNFPPRFSGLQFPNYSSELNVNALELDDSALYLCASSLRQGSTGELFFGEGSRLTVL.

The J gene is TRBJ1-3, the V gene TRBV5-1, with a weak D call TRBD1 (5 bases). Germline CDR1 SGHRS, CDR2 YFSETQ. V was pared by 4 bases and J by 1 base, with 9 bases between. The CDR3 length is 14 residues. The CDR3 region is CASSLTESGNTIYF. For the CDR3, the DNA is TGCGCCAGCAGCCTGACAGAGTCTGGAAACACCATATATTTT.

The CDR3 spells CASSDGGRPYNYGYTF. CDR3 in DNA: TGTGCCAGCAGTGACGGGGGCAGACCTTATAACTATGGCTACACCTTC. The gene calls are TRBV6-1 and TRBJ1-2; D might be TRBD1 (6 bases). The CDR3 contains 16 residues. Germline assignment: CDR1 MNHNS and CDR2 SASEGT. Trimming removed 3 bases at V and 1 base at J, with 15 bases between.

The CDR3 protein is CASSLDGQGSDTQYF. The DNA of the CDR3 is TGCGCCAGCAGCTTAGATGGACAGGGGTCAGATACGCAGTATTTT. The chain has TRBV5-1 and TRBJ2-3; 9 positions match TRBD1. The germline V gene has CDR1 SGHRS and CDR2 YFSETQ. The V segment lost 2 bases and the J segment 4 bases; nucleotides outside the gene matches: 5. The CDR3 totals 15 residues.

The chain couples TRBV9 to TRBJ2-7; 7 bases are a match to TRBD2. Germline CDR1 is SGDLS and CDR2 is YYNGEE. Trimming cost V 0 bases and J 4 bases; bases outside gene matches: 4. The CDR3 consists of 14 residues. CDR3 nucleotide sequence: TGTGCCAGCAGCGTAGGGCGGGGGACGTACGAGCAGTACTTC. As protein: CASSVGRGTYEQYF.

There are a few counts of this clone. The J gene is TRBJ1-5, the V gene TRBV7-2; no reliable D call. Looked up from germline, CDR1 is SGHTA and CDR2 is FQGNSA. The length of the CDR3 is 15 residues. Trimming cost V 4 bases and J 0 bases, with 10 bases left between them. The chain's CDR3 is CASSSGQPSNQPQHF. CDR3 DNA sequence: TGTGCCAGCAGCTCCGGGCAGCCTAGCAATCAGCCCCAGCATTTT.

There are a few counts of this clone. The chain carries TRBV25-1 and TRBJ1-4; 10 nucleotides agree with TRBD1. The CDR3 spans 15 residues. With V trimmed by 4 bases and J by 10 bases, 9 bases remained unmatched. Germline V CDR1 and CDR2: MGHDK, SYGVNS. The CDR3, as DNA: TGTGCCAGCAGTGCCCCTGGGACAGGGGATGGAAAACTGTTTTTT. Protein sequence: CASSAPGTGDGKLFF. Together with reference TRBV25-1 and TRBJ1-4, the CDR3 gives the full variable domain: EADIYQTPRYLVIGTGKKITLECSQTMGHDKMYWYQQDPGMELHLIHYSYGVNSTEKGDLSSESTVSRIRTEHFPLTLESARPSHTSQYLCASSAPGTGDGKLFFGSGTQLSVL.

This clone has more than one count but fewer than ten. V gene TRBV6-5 combines with J gene TRBJ1-2; TRBD1 agrees at 9 bases. Germline CDR1 MNHEY, CDR2 SVGAGI. CDR3 length equals 13 residues. The V and J ends lost 5 bases and 7 bases, in that order; junction bases with no gene match: 5. The CDR3 DNA is TGTGCCAGCAGTCCAAACAGGGGGCTTGGCTACACCTTC. It specifies CASSPNRGLGYTF.

The sample holds a few counts of this clone. An end of the junction differs from the germline gene, which may be a read error. V is TRBV5-1 and J is TRBJ1-2; unclear D gene. This CDR3 has 15 amino acids. Per germline, CDR1 SGHRS and CDR2 YFSETQ. The CDR3 here is CASSLEPGSNSGYTF. In nucleotides, the CDR3 is TGCGCCAGCAGCTTGGAGCCGGGAAGTAACTCTGGCTACACCTTC.

This clone came up a few times. This chain connects TRBV5-4 to TRBJ2-3; 10 positions agree with TRBD1. Trimming cost V 4 bases and J 5 bases; bases outside gene matches: 4. The CDR3 consists of 14 residues. Germline values: CDR1 SGHNT, CDR2 YYREEE (reference sequence). The DNA of the CDR3 is TGTGCCAGCAGCCCGGGACAGGGGTTAGATACGCAGTATTTT. Translation gives CASSPGQGLDTQYF.

This chain links TRBV9 with TRBJ1-2, with a weak D call TRBD1 (6 bases). Deletions cut 5 bases from V and 4 bases from J, with 15 bases between. The length of the CDR3 is 14 residues. Germline V gives CDR1 SGDLS, CDR2 YYNGEE. The CDR3 loop is CASSPPRGSYGYTF. The CDR3 DNA sequence: TGTGCCAGCAGTCCCCCCAGGGGATCCTATGGCTACACCTTC. Full variable domain (missing parts from reference TRBV9 and TRBJ1-2): DSGVTQTPKHLITATGQRVTLRCSPRSGDLSVYWYQQSLDQGLQFLIQYYNGEERAKGNILERFSAQQFPDLHSELNLSSLELGDSALYFCASSPPRGSYGYTFGSGTRLTVV.

This clone has only a few counts. The chain employs TRBV11-3 and TRBJ1-3, with D unclear. The CDR3 is 12 amino acids. Trimming took off 1 base at V and 3 bases at J, with 1 base between the two ends. CDR1 and CDR2 from the germline V gene are SGHNT and YENEEA. The CDR3, as DNA: TGTGCCAGCAGCTTAGTTGGAAACACCATATATTTT. Amino acid sequence: CASSLVGNTIYF.

This clone was seen a handful of times. The chain recombines TRBV2 with TRBJ1-5; no reliable D call. Trimming removed 4 bases from V and 5 bases from J, with 9 bases in between. Germline V gives CDR1 SNHLY, CDR2 FYNNEI. The CDR3 totals 13 residues. The CDR3 reads CASSAGVDQPQHF. The CDR3 DNA is TGTGCCAGCAGTGCCGGTGTCGATCAGCCCCAGCATTTT.

This clone was seen more than once but under ten times. This sequence joins TRBV7-9 and TRBJ2-5, with D uncertain. Trimming left V 1 base short and J 3 bases short, with 6 bases between. The CDR3 is 13 residues long. CDR1 and CDR2 from the germline V gene are SEHNR and FQNEAQ (reference sequence). Here the CDR3 DNA reads TGTGCCAGCAGCTTAGATGCTGAAGAGACCCAGTACTTC. Its protein product is CASSLDAEETQYF.